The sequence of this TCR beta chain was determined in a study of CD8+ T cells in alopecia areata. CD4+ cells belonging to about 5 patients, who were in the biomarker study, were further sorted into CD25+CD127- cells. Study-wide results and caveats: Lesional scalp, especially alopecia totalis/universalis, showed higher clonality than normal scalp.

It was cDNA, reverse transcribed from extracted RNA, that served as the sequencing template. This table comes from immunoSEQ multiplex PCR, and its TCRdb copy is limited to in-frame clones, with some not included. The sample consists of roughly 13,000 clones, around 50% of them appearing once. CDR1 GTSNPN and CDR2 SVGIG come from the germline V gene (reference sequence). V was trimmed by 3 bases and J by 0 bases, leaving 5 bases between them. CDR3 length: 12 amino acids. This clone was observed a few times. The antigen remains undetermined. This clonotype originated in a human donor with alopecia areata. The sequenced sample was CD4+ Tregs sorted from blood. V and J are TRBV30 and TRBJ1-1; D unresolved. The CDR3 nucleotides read TGTGCCTGGAGCCTCATGAACACTGAAGCTTTCTTT. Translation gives CAWSLMNTEAFF.